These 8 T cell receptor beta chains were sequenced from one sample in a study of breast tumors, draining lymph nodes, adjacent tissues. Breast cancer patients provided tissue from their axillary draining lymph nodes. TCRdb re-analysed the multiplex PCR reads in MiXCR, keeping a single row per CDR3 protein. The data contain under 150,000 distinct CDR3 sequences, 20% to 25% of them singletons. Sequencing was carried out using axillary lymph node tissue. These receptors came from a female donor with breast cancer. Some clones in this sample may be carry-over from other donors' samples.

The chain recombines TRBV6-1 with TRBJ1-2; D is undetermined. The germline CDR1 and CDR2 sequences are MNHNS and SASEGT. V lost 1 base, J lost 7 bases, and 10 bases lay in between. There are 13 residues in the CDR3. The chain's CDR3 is CASSEGGVGGYTF. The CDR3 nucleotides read TGTGCCAGCAGTGAAGGTGGCGTTGGTGGCTACACCTTC.

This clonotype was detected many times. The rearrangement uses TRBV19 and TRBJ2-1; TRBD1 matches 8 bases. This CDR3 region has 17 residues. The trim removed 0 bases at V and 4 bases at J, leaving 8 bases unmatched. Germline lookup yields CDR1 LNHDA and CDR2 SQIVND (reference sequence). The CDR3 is CASSIEQGVNRYNEQFF. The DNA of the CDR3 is TGTGCCAGTAGTATAGAACAGGGGGTTAATAGGTACAATGAGCAGTTCTTC.

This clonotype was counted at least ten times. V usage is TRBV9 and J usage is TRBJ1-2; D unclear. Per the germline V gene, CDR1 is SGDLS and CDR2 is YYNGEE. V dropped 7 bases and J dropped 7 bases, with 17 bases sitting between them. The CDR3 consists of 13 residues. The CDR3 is CASAGSEKGGYTF. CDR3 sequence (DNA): TGTGCCAGCGCGGGCAGTGAAAAAGGTGGCTACACCTTC.

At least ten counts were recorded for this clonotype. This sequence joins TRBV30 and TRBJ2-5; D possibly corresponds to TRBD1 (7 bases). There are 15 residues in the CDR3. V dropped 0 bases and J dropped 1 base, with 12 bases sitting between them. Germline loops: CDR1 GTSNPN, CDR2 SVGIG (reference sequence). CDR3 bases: TGTGCCTGGAGTGTACCAGGGGGGATCCAAGAGACCCAGTACTTC. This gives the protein CAWSVPGGIQETQYF.

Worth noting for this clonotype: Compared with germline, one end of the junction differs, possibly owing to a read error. For the CDR3, the DNA is TGTGACAGTAGTATCCTGAAGAGCAATATAGTCTACGAGCAGTACTTC. It encodes CDSSILKSNIVYEQYF. The chain has TRBV19 and TRBJ2-7; D not resolved. From germline, CDR1 is LNHDA and CDR2 SQIVND (reference sequence). The CDR3 has 16 amino acids.

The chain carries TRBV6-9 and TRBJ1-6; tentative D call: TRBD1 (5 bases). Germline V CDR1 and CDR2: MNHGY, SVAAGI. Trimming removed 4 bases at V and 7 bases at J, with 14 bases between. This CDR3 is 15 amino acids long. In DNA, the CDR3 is TGTGCCAGCAGTTGCCTCCCGGGGCCAAATTCACCCCTCCACTTT. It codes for CASSCLPGPNSPLHF.

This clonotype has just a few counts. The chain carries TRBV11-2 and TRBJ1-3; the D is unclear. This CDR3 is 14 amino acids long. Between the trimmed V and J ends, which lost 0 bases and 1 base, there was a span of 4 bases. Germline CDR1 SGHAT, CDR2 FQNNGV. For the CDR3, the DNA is TGTGCCAGCAGCTTAGAGGCTTCTGGAAACACCATATATTTT. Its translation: CASSLEASGNTIYF.

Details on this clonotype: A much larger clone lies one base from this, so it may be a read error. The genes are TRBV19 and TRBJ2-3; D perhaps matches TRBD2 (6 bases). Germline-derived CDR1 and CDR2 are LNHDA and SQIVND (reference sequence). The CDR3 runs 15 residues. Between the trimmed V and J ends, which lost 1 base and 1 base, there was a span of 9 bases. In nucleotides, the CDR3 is TGTGCCAGTAGTATAGCGGGAGCGGGCACAGATACGCAGTATTTT. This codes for CASSIAGAGTDTQYF.